The 18 T cell receptor beta chains reported below all come from one sample, sequenced in a study of T cells in Graves' hyperthyroidism and ophthalmopathy. There were TCR beta CDR3 regions amplified from RNA transcripts. Using the HTBI primer set, a first-round RT-PCR was run on the TCR CDR3. TCRdb passed the multiplex PCR reads through MiXCR, listing each CDR3 protein once. The sample yields approximately 200,000 distinct CDR3 sequences, 18% seen once. Sequencing was done on a sample of blood. Receptors were obtained from a man aged 35 to 55 with Graves' hyperthyroidism.

In its sample, this clonotype was seen many times. This chain joins TRBV13 and TRBJ1-4, with 7 positions matching TRBD1. The CDR3 has 14 residues. The germline CDR1 and CDR2 sequences are PRHDT and FYEKMQ (reference sequence). The junction had 5 bases not matched to a gene; V was cut back by 2 bases and J by 8 bases. DNA for the CDR3: TGTGCCAGCAGCTTAAGACAGGGCGGGGAAAAACTGTTTTTT. It encodes CASSLRQGGEKLFF.

This clonotype was seen repeatedly, ten times or more. A junction boundary mismatches the germline segment, possibly from a read error. The chain joins TRBV20-1 to TRBJ2-7; D is possibly TRBD2 (5 bases). There are 15 residues in the CDR3. CDR1 and CDR2 from the germline V gene are DFQATT and SNEGSKA (reference sequence). The CDR3 DNA reads TGCAGTGCTAGTGTTCCCGGGATACTCTCCAACGAGCAGTACTTC. It translates to CSASVPGILSNEQYF.

This clonotype occurred many times. The chain recombines TRBV12-3 or TRBV12-4 with TRBJ2-5; D is undetermined. The length of the CDR3 is 16 residues. Trimming left V 1 base short and J 2 bases short, with 14 bases between. The CDR3 here is CASSLVFGSGQETQYF. CDR3 DNA sequence: TGTGCCAGCAGTTTAGTCTTTGGAAGTGGTCAAGAGACCCAGTACTTC.

J is TRBJ2-3 and V is TRBV9, with 10 bases aligning to TRBD1. Germline-derived CDR1 and CDR2 are SGDLS and YYNGEE. The CDR3 runs 15 residues. Trimming took 0 bases from V and 4 from J; bases not matched to a gene: 2. The CDR3 spells CASSVGGTGADTQYF. The CDR3 bases are TGTGCCAGCAGCGTAGGTGGGACAGGGGCAGATACGCAGTATTTT.

This clonotype was observed a few times. This may stem from a read error, because a much larger clone lies one nucleotide away. The CDR3: CASSYTDWTVLNDLNQPQHF. The CDR3 nucleotides are TGTGCCAGCAGTTACACAGACTGGACAGTGCTCAACGATCTCAATCAGCCCCAGCATTTT. The genes are TRBV6-2 or TRBV6-3 and TRBJ1-5; perhaps TRBD1 as D (6 bases). V lost 2 bases and J 3 bases, leaving 26 bases between the germline ends. The germline V gene has CDR1 MNHEY and CDR2 SVGEGT. The CDR3 is made up of 20 amino acids.

The sample holds many counts of this clonotype. V usage is TRBV20-1 and J usage is TRBJ1-6; 8 bases agree with TRBD1. The germline gives CDR1 DFQATT, CDR2 SNEGSKA (reference sequence). After removal of 1 base from V and 2 bases from J, the junction contained 4 bases not matched to a gene. The CDR3 is 16 residues long. In DNA, the CDR3 is TGCAGTGCTAGAGGCAGGGGGCTCACCTATAATTCACCCCTCCACTTT. Its protein is CSARGRGLTYNSPLHF.

This clonotype came up a few times. CDR3 amino acids: CASSAPRTDFVGEQFF. The CDR3 DNA sequence: TGTGCCAGCAGTGCCCCCCGGACGGACTTTGTGGGTGAGCAGTTCTTC. The J gene is TRBJ2-1, the V gene TRBV6-1, with D maybe TRBD2 (5 bases). The V end lost 4 bases, the J end lost 9 bases, and 22 bases lay between the germline ends. The CDR3 has 16 amino acids. Germline-derived CDR1 and CDR2 are MNHNS and SASEGT.

This clonotype was recorded many times. The chain joins TRBV18 to TRBJ2-5; 7 nucleotides align to TRBD1. V was clipped by 5 bases and J by 3 bases; unmatched bases: 6. The CDR3 loop spans 14 amino acids. Germline assignment: CDR1 KGHSH and CDR2 LQKENI. The CDR3, as DNA: TGTGCCAGCTCAAACCCCGGGACAGAAGAGACCCAGTACTTC. Protein: CASSNPGTEETQYF.

This clonotype was seen many times. The V call is TRBV28, the J call TRBJ1-4, with 8 bases matching TRBD1. The CDR3 has 14 amino acids. In germline, CDR1 is MDHEN, CDR2 SYDVKM. V lost 5 bases and J lost 6; bases outside the gene matches: 5. CDR3 amino acids: CASSITGGDEKLFF. CDR3 in DNA: TGTGCCAGCAGTATAACAGGGGGGGATGAAAAACTGTTTTTT.

This chain joins TRBV5-1 and TRBJ2-5, with TRBD2 matching 14 bases. Germline CDR1 is SGHRS and CDR2 is YFSETQ. This CDR3 region has 16 residues. Trimming cost V 3 bases and J 4 bases; bases outside gene matches: 5. For the CDR3, the DNA is TGCGCCAGCAGCTCTGTGACTAGCGGGGGGGCAGAGACCCAGTACTTC. Amino acids: CASSSVTSGGAETQYF.

This clonotype was observed a handful of times. The V gene is TRBV6-5, the J gene TRBJ2-4; D is unclear. This CDR3 contains 14 residues. CDR1 and CDR2 (germline): MNHEY, SVGAGI. Deletions cut 0 bases from V and 0 bases from J, with 3 bases between. For the CDR3, the DNA is TGTGCCAGCAGTTACTCTATAGCCAAAAACATTCAGTACTTC. Its translation: CASSYSIAKNIQYF.

A note on this clonotype: Being one base from a much bigger clone, this may be a read error. The CDR3 DNA is TGTACCTGGGGGACAGGGGAGGCTTTCTTT. Encoded protein: CTWGTGEAFF. The V and J genes are TRBV30 and TRBJ1-1; 10 bases agree with TRBD1. Germline V CDR1 and CDR2: GTSNPN, SVGIG (reference sequence). The CDR3 has 10 residues.

This clonotype was detected ten times or more. The V call is TRBV29-1, the J call TRBJ2-5; 7 nucleotides match TRBD2. CDR1 and CDR2 from the germline V gene are SQVTM and ANQGSEA. CDR3 length: 14 amino acids. The junction had 5 bases not matched to a gene; V was cut back by 3 bases and J by 1 base. The CDR3 is CSVEPAGSQETQYF. CDR3 in DNA: TGCAGCGTTGAGCCAGCGGGGAGCCAAGAGACCCAGTACTTC. Full variable domain (remainder filled in from reference TRBV29-1 and TRBJ2-5): SAVISQKPSRDICQRGTSLTIQCQVDSQVTMMFWYRQQPGQSLTLIATANQGSEATYESGFVIDKFPISRPNLTFSTLTVSNMSPEDSSIYLCSVEPAGSQETQYFGPGTRLLVL.

This clonotype has more than one count but fewer than ten. The rearrangement links TRBV9 to TRBJ1-1, with D unresolved. This CDR3 contains 14 residues. Trimming stripped 0 bases from V and 1 base from J, with 7 bases between. CDR1 SGDLS and CDR2 YYNGEE come from the germline V gene. CDR3 sequence reads: CASSVAHTNTEAFF. In DNA, the CDR3 is TGTGCCAGCAGCGTAGCCCACACGAACACTGAAGCTTTCTTT.

This clonotype was counted at least ten times. Here the CDR3 reads CASSLVFSSGANVLTF. Here the CDR3 DNA reads TGTGCCAGCAGCTTAGTTTTCAGTTCTGGGGCCAACGTCCTGACTTTC. The chain joins TRBV7-8 to TRBJ2-6; D is ambiguous. Trimming shortened V by 1 base and J by 1 base, and 8 bases separated the two germline ends. Germline V gene data show CDR1 as SGHVS and CDR2 as FQNEAQ. The CDR3 runs to 16 residues.

This clonotype was found a few times. This rearrangement joins TRBV19 to TRBJ1-6, with no clear D. CDR3 length: 13 amino acids. V lost 4 bases, J lost 7 bases, and 8 bases lay in between. Per germline, CDR1 LNHDA and CDR2 SQIVND (reference sequence). The CDR3 spells CASSTGINSPLHF. The CDR3 DNA reads as TGTGCCAGTAGTACGGGGATCAATTCACCCCTCCACTTT.

This clonotype was observed at least ten times. The J gene is TRBJ2-3, the V gene TRBV20-1; D not resolved. Germline loops: CDR1 DFQATT, CDR2 SNEGSKA (reference sequence). V was trimmed by 3 bases and J by 6 bases, leaving 16 bases between them. The CDR3 has 14 amino acids. CDR3 residues: CSASSGYTIDTQYF. CDR3 bases: TGCAGTGCTAGTTCCGGGTACACGATCGATACGCAGTATTTT.

Ten or more counts support this clonotype. The chain has TRBV19 and TRBJ1-1; D ambiguous. Germline V gene sequence: CDR1 LNHDA, CDR2 SQIVND (reference sequence). The CDR3 runs to 13 residues. With 6 bases removed from V and 1 base from J, the gap between germline ends came to 9 bases. CDR3 sequence reads: CASSRTTNTEAFF. The DNA for the CDR3 is TGTGCCAGTAGCCGAACCACGAACACTGAAGCTTTCTTT.